A single sample gave rise to the 5 T cell receptor beta chains below, sequenced in a study of T-cell reconstitution after alpha-beta-depleted transplantation in children. The TCRbeta library was prepared with unique molecular identifiers. TCRdb itself ran the PCR reads through MiXCR, one entry per CDR3 protein. The sample lists 670,000 or so distinct CDR3 sequences, approximately 14% occurring once. This material consisted of PBMCs, taken before TCRalphabeta/CD19-depleted stem cell transplant. These TCRs come from a girl aged 2 to 10 with congenital amegakaryocytic thrombocytopenia, due to receive a stem cell transplant.

With respect to this clonotype: Mismatch with germline at one junction end may stem from a read error. The chain recombines TRBV20-1 with TRBJ2-3, with D perhaps TRBD1 (7 bases). Germline assignment: CDR1 DFQATT and CDR2 SNEGSKA (reference sequence). CDR3 length equals 14 residues. Written as DNA, the CDR3 is TGCAGTGCTAGAGCGAGGGCGGGGACAGATACGAAGTATTTT. It encodes CSARARAGTDTKYF.

This clonotype was seen many times. The chain links TRBV7-9 to TRBJ1-4, with D perhaps TRBD1 (5 bases). Germline CDR1 and CDR2: SEHNR and FQNEAQ (reference sequence). The length of the CDR3 is 17 residues. V lost 5 bases and J 0 bases, leaving 16 bases between the germline ends. The DNA of the CDR3 is TGTGCCAGCAGCATAGGGACGGTAGTTGCAACTAATGAAAAACTGTTTTTT. Amino acid sequence: CASSIGTVVATNEKLFF.

The rearrangement links TRBV7-6 to TRBJ1-2; TRBD1 matches at 11 bases. After removal of 6 bases from V and 5 bases from J, the junction contained 5 bases not matched to a gene. The CDR3 spans 14 residues. From germline, CDR1 is SGHVS and CDR2 FNYEAQ. This chain's CDR3 is CASSGGQGAYGYTF. CDR3 DNA sequence: TGTGCCAGCAGTGGCGGACAGGGGGCTTATGGCTACACCTTC. The full variable domain, completed using reference TRBV7-6 and TRBJ1-2, is GAGVSQSPRYKVTKRGQDVALRCDPISGHVSLYWYRQALGQGPEFLTYFNYEAQQDKSGLPNDRFSAERPEGSISTLTIQRTEQRDSAMYRCASSGGQGAYGYTFGSGTRLTVV.

This sequence joins TRBV12-3 or TRBV12-4 and TRBJ1-6; D gene uncertain. The CDR3 length is 14 residues. Trimming shortened V by 3 bases and J by 9 bases, and 12 bases separated the two germline ends. Here the CDR3 DNA reads TGTGCCAGCAGTTTCCTTGGGATTGGTTCACCCCTCCACTTT. Translating it yields CASSFLGIGSPLHF.

This clonotype was seen a handful of times. The V gene is TRBV4-1, the J gene TRBJ2-1; D is uncertain. With 5 bases removed from V and 3 bases from J, the gap between germline ends came to 11 bases. The length of the CDR3 is 14 residues. Germline V gene data show CDR1 as MGHRA and CDR2 as YSYEKL. CDR3 loop: CASSIWPGYNEQFF. In DNA form, the CDR3 reads TGCGCCAGCAGCATCTGGCCCGGCTACAATGAGCAGTTCTTC.